Listed below are T cell receptor beta chains from one sample, sequenced in a study of shared clonotypes between healthy human individuals. Measured with immunoSEQ multiplex PCR; TCRdb has only the in-frame clones, and not every one. The table lists around 700,000 clones, 55% to 85% of them singletons, with roughly 1.9% in the top ten. The material sequenced was memory CD4+ T cells sorted from blood. The receptors originated from a woman aged 25 to 45 in good health. Both conserved end residues are part of each CDR3. Fields, in order: clone size, D gene, J gene, V gene, CDR3 DNA, CDR3 protein. A D gene is named only where the DNA matches it firmly. Clone size, where shown, is once, few, many, or a class for clones that have expanded.

>few|NA|TRBJ1-5|TRBV6-5
TGTGCCAGCAGTTCGGGTCAGCCCCAGCATTTT
CASSSGQPQHF
>NA|TRBD2|TRBJ2-3|TRBV4-1
TGCGCCAGCAGCCAAGAGACTAGCGGACGCACAGATACGCAGTATTTT
CASSQETSGRTDTQYF
>once|NA|TRBJ1-5|TRBV28
TGTGCCAGCAGCCCAACACGCGGCGGTTCAGAGCCCCAGCATTTT
CASSPTRGGSEPQHF
>NA|NA|TRBJ2-7|TRBV5-6
TGTGCCAGCAGCTTGCAAGGGGTGTCGAGTGAGCAGTACTTC
CASSLQGVSSEQYF
>NA|NA|TRBJ1-3|TRBV5-1
TGCGCCAGCAGCCCTGGGACATTCGGAAACACCATATATTTT
CASSPGTFGNTIYF
>NA|NA|TRBJ1-5|TRBV19
TGTGCCAGTAGTATAGGCGGCAGGGCCCAGCCCCAGCATTTT
CASSIGGRAQPQHF
>NA|NA|TRBJ1-4|TRBV11-2
TGTGCCAGCAGCCGGTTCAGGGCAGAACTGTTTTTT
CASSRFRAELFF
>NA|TRBD1|TRBJ1-2|TRBV6-5
TGTGCCAGCAGGGGACAGGGGCTAAGGGGCTACACCTTC
CASRGQGLRGYTF
>few|NA|TRBJ1-1|TRBV28
TGTGCCAGCTCCCGGTACACTGAAGCTTTCTTT
CASSRYTEAFF
>once|TRBD2|TRBJ2-7|TRBV6-5
TGTGCCAGCAGTTCCACTAGCGGGAGGGCCTACGAGCAGTACTTC
CASSSTSGRAYEQYF
>NA|TRBD2|TRBJ2-1|TRBV9
TGTGCCAGCAGCCTCCTAGCGGGGGGCTCCTACAATGAGCAGTTCTTC
CASSLLAGGSYNEQFF
>NA|NA|TRBJ1-1|TRBV18
TGTGCCAGCTCACCAGGCAGGATGAACACTGAAGCTTTCTTT
CASSPGRMNTEAFF
>NA|NA|TRBJ2-3|TRBV5-1
TGCGCCAGCAGCCCGAGGATTGGCTTTTCCACAGATACGCAGTATTTT
CASSPRIGFSTDTQYF
>NA|NA|TRBJ2-7|TRBV28
TGTGCCAGCAGTTACGGGGGCACCGGCGAGCAGTACTTC
CASSYGGTGEQYF
>once|NA|TRBJ1-5|TRBV6-5
TGTGCCAGCAGTTACGCAGCGAGCAATCAGCCCCAGCATTTT
CASSYAASNQPQHF
>NA|NA|TRBJ2-7|TRBV6-4
TGTGCCAGCAGTAAAGAGGTCGGCGGTCCCCACGAGCAGTACTTC
CASSKEVGGPHEQYF
>NA|TRBD2|TRBJ2-7|TRBV7-8
TGTGCCAGCAGCAGAGAGATCAGGACTAGCGGGAACCACGAGCAGTACTTC
CASSREIRTSGNHEQYF
>NA|TRBD1|TRBJ1-1|TRBV18
TGTGCCAGCTCGTCGGGACAGGGTATGAACACTGAAGCTTTCTTT
CASSSGQGMNTEAFF
>NA|NA|TRBJ1-1|TRBV19
TGTGCCAGTATAAGGGCAGAAGGTACTGAAGCTTTCTTT
CASIRAEGTEAFF
>once|TRBD2|TRBJ2-7|TRBV27
TGTGCCAGCAGTCCCCTAGCGGGAGTATTGTACGAGCAGTACTTC
CASSPLAGVLYEQYF
>NA|NA|TRBJ2-5|TRBV19
TGTGCCAGTAGGACCAGGGGAGAGGAGACCCAGTACTTC
CASRTRGEETQYF
>once|NA|TRBJ2-5|TRBV5-6
TGTGCCAGCAGCTTGACCATGTCAGCCCACCAAGAGACCCAGTACTTC
CASSLTMSAHQETQYF
>once|NA|TRBJ1-2|TRBV28
TGTGCCAGCAGGAAACAGGGAGCTAACTATGGCTACACCTTC
CASRKQGANYGYTF
>NA|TRBD1|TRBJ2-7|TRBV30
TGTGCCTGGAGTCCACCGACAGGGGATCGGCAGTACTTC
CAWSPPTGDRQYF
>NA|TRBD2|TRBJ2-7|TRBV28
TGTGCCAGCAGTTTAACACTAGCGGGACTAACCTACGAGCAGTACTTC
CASSLTLAGLTYEQYF
>NA|TRBD1|TRBJ2-7|TRBV7-9
TGTGCCAGCAGTCCGACAGGGGCAATCTCCTACGAGCAGTACTTC
CASSPTGAISYEQYF
>NA|NA|TRBJ1-1|TRBV7-2
TGTGCCAGCAGCCGCAGCTATGGGGATACGAACACTGAAGCTTTCTTT
CASSRSYGDTNTEAFF
>once|NA|TRBJ2-5|TRBV15
TGTGCCACCAGCAGACAGGGTGAGACCCAGTACTTC
CATSRQGETQYF
>few|NA|TRBJ2-7|TRBV7-9
TGTGCCAGCAGCTCGCCCAGGGGAACCTACGAGCAGTACTTC
CASSSPRGTYEQYF
>NA|TRBD2|TRBJ2-7|TRBV7-2
TGTGCCAGCAGCCTGACTAGCGGGAGGGGAGGTAGACACGAGCAGTACTTC
CASSLTSGRGGRHEQYF
>NA|NA|TRBJ2-2|TRBV6-5
TGTGCCAGCAGATCTACAGGGTACACCGGGGAGCTGTTTTTT
CASRSTGYTGELFF
>NA|NA|TRBJ2-1|TRBV7-7
TGTGCCAGCAGCTTACGACCGGGGACTGCGACGGATGAGCAGTTCTTC
CASSLRPGTATDEQFF
>NA|NA|TRBJ2-7|TRBV29-1
TGCAGCGTGCCGCTGGGCGGGTCGGGCGACGAGCAGTACTTC
CSVPLGGSGDEQYF
>NA|NA|TRBJ2-3|TRBV7-6
TGTGCCAGCAGCCGCACGATCCTCACAGATACGCAGTATTTT
CASSRTILTDTQYF
>NA|NA|TRBJ1-2|TRBV7-9
TGTGCCAGCAGCTTAGCGTTGGGAGGGAACTATGGCTACACCTTC
CASSLALGGNYGYTF
>NA|NA|TRBJ2-1|TRBV27
TGTGCCAGCAGTCCTTCTGGCGGTCTCTCCTACAATGAGCAGTTCTTC
CASSPSGGLSYNEQFF
>once|NA|TRBJ2-4|TRBV28
TGTGCCAGCAGCTCAGGGGCGGCGGTAAACATTCAGTACTTC
CASSSGAAVNIQYF
>NA|NA|TRBJ1-1|TRBV19
TGTGCCAGTAGGACAACTCTGGAGGGCACTGAAGCTTTCTTT
CASRTTLEGTEAFF
>many|NA|TRBJ1-3|TRBV5-4
TGTGCCAGCAGCCGCCCAGAGACTAACACCATATATTTT
CASSRPETNTIYF
>NA|NA|TRBJ1-1|TRBV5-1
TGCGCCAGCAGCTCCGGGTGGGGCGAGAACACTGAAGCTTTCTTT
CASSSGWGENTEAFF
>NA|NA|TRBJ1-2|TRBV28
TGTGCCAGCAGTTTATCAGGGAACTTCTATGGCTACACCTTC
CASSLSGNFYGYTF
>NA|NA|TRBJ2-1|TRBV7-2
TGTGCCAGCAGCCCACGGGATGCGGGTGAGCAGTTCTTC
CASSPRDAGEQFF
>NA|TRBD1|TRBJ2-7|TRBV6-6
TGTGCCAGCAGAACGGGACAGAATTCCTACGAGCAGTACTTC
CASRTGQNSYEQYF
>NA|NA|TRBJ1-1|TRBV11-2
TGTGCCAGCAGCTTAATTCAGGGGCGTAGAACTGAAGCTTTCTTT
CASSLIQGRRTEAFF
>NA|NA|TRBJ2-2|TRBV19
TGTGCCAGTAGTATCCGGCTAGCGAACACCGGGGAGCTGTTTTTT
CASSIRLANTGELFF
>NA|NA|TRBJ2-6|TRBV6-1
TGTGCCAGCAGGGGGGGCGGCTCTGGGGCCAACGTCCTGACTTTC
CASRGGGSGANVLTF
>NA|NA|TRBJ2-2|TRBV19
TGTGCCAGTAGTAACTCCGACGTCTCCGGGGAGCTGTTTTTT
CASSNSDVSGELFF
>NA|NA|TRBJ1-2|TRBV6-1
TGTGCCAGCAGCGATAACAGTCCTGGCTACACCTTC
CASSDNSPGYTF
>NA|NA|TRBJ2-5|TRBV2
TGTGCCAGCGTCATACGCCTAGCAACGGGCGAGACCCAGTACTTC
CASVIRLATGETQYF
>many|NA|TRBJ2-3|TRBV7-2
TGTGCCAGCAGCTTATATGGGGATACGCAGTATTTT
CASSLYGDTQYF
>NA|TRBD2|TRBJ2-3|TRBV4-2
TGTGCCAGCAGCGACATAGCGGGAGGGGGCACAGATACGCAGTATTTT
CASSDIAGGGTDTQYF
>NA|NA|TRBJ1-2|TRBV27
TGTGCCAGCAGTCAGGCGGCGAGGAACTATGGCTACACCTTC
CASSQAARNYGYTF
>NA|NA|TRBJ2-2|TRBV11-2
TGTGCCAGCAGCTTACAGGTTGGAGCCGGGGAGCTGTTTTTT
CASSLQVGAGELFF
>NA|NA|TRBJ1-1|TRBV7-9
TGTGCCAGCAGCTTAGCAGGGGAGGACGGATTCTTT
CASSLAGEDGFF
>once|NA|TRBJ1-1|TRBV5-1
TGCGCCAGCAGCCCGGATCACCCGGTAAACACTGAAGCTTTCTTT
CASSPDHPVNTEAFF